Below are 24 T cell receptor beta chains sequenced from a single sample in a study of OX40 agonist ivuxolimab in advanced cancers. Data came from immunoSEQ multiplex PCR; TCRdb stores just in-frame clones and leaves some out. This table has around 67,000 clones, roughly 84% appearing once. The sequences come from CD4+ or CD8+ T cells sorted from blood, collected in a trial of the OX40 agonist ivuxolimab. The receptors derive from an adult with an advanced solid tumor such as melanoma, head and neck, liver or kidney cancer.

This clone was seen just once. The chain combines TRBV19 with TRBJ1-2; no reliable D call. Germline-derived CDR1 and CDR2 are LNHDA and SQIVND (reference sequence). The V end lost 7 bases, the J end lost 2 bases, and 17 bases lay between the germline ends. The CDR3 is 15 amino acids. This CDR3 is CASNPTPPRNYGYTF. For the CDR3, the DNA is TGTGCCAGTAATCCCACACCCCCCCGCAACTATGGCTACACCTTC.

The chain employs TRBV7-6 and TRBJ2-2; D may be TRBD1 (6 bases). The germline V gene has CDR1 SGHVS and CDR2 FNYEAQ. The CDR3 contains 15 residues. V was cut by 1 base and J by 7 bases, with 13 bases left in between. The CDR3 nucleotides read TGTGCCAGCAGCTTAGGACAGCAGGGGCGCGGGGAGCTGTTTTTT. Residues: CASSLGQQGRGELFF.

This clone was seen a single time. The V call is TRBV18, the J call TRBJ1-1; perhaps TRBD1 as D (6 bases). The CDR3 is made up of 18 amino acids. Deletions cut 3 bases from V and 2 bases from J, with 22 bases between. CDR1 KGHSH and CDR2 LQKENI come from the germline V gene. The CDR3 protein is CASSPKGDGISLNTEAFF. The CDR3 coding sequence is TGTGCCAGCTCACCCAAGGGGGACGGAATCAGCTTAAACACTGAAGCTTTCTTT. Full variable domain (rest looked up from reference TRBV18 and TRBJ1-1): NAGVMQNPRHLVRRRGQEARLRCSPMKGHSHVYWYRQLPEEGLKFMVYLQKENIIDESGMPKERFSAEFPKEGPSILRIQQVVRGDSAAYFCASSPKGDGISLNTEAFFGQGTRLTVV.

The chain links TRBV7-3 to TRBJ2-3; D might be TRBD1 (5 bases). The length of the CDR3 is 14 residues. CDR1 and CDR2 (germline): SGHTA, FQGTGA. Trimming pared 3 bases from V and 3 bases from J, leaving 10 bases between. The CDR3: CASSLGQGTDTQYF. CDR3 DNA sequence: TGTGCCAGCAGCTTGGGCCAGGGAACAGATACGCAGTATTTT.

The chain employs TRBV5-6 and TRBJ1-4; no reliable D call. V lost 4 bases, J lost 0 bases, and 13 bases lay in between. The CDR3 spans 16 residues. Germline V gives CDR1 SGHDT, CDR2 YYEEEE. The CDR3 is CASSGRGRSTNEKLFF. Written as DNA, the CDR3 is TGTGCCAGCAGCGGGCGAGGGCGCTCAACTAATGAAAAACTGTTTTTT.

The CDR3 loop reads CASSLEAGSGNTIYF. The CDR3 nucleotides read TGTGCCAGCAGCTTGGAGGCGGGCTCTGGAAACACCATATATTTT. The J gene is TRBJ1-3, the V gene TRBV7-2; D is ambiguous. The germline V gene encodes CDR1 SGHTA and CDR2 FQGNSA. V lost 3 bases and J lost 0, with 9 bases in between. This CDR3 is built from 15 residues.

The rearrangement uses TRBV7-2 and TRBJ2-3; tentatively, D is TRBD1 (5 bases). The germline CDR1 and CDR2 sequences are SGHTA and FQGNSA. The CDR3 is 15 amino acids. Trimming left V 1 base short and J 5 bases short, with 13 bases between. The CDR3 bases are TGTGCCAGCAGCTTAGTGGTACAGGATGGAGATACGCAGTATTTT. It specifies CASSLVVQDGDTQYF.

Written as DNA, the CDR3 is TGTGCCAGCAGCTTAAGTAGCTCCCCAGATACGCAGTATTTT. Amino acids: CASSLSSSPDTQYF. This chain links TRBV7-9 with TRBJ2-3; D gene unclear. The germline V gene encodes CDR1 SEHNR and CDR2 FQNEAQ (reference sequence). The V end was cut by 2 bases, the J end by 4 bases, with 10 bases between. The CDR3 loop spans 14 amino acids. Variable domain in full (rest from reference TRBV7-9 and TRBJ2-3): DTGVSQNPRHKITKRGQNVTFRCDPISEHNRLYWYRQTLGQGPEFLTYFQNEAQLEKSRLLSDRFSAERPKGSFSTLEIQRTEQGDSAMYLCASSLSSSPDTQYFGPGTRLTVL.

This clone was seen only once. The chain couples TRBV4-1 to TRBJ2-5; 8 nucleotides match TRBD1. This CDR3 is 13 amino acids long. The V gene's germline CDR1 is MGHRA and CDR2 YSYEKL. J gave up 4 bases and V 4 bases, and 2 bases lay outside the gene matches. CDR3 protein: CASSLGQGETQYF. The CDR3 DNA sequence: TGCGCCAGCAGCCTAGGACAGGGAGAGACCCAGTACTTC.

Here the CDR3 reads CASSGSGGTQPQHF. DNA for the CDR3: TGTGCCAGCAGTGGGTCAGGGGGGACTCAGCCCCAGCATTTT. The chain recombines TRBV7-8 with TRBJ1-5, with 7 nucleotides matching TRBD1. Germline CDR1 is SGHVS and CDR2 is FQNEAQ. With 6 bases clipped from V and 6 bases from J, the junction kept 8 bases outside the gene matches. The CDR3 contains 14 residues. The full variable domain, in which reference TRBV7-8 and TRBJ1-5 provide the parts outside the CDR3, is GAGVSQSPRYKVAKRGQDVALRCDPISGHVSLFWYQQALGQGPEFLTYFQNEAQLDKSGLPSDRFFAERPEGSVSTLKIQRTQQEDSAVYLCASSGSGGTQPQHFGDGTRLSIL.

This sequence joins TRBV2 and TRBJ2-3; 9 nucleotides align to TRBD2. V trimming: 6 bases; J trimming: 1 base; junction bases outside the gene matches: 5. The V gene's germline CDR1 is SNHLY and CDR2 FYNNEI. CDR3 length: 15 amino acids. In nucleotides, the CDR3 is TGTGCCAGCAGCGCCCAGCGGGGGGGCACAGATACGCAGTATTTT. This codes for CASSAQRGGTDTQYF.

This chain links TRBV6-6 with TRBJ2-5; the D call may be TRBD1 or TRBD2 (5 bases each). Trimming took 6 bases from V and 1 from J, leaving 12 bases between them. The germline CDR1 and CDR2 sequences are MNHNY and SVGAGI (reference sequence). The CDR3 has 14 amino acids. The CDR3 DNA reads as TGTGCCAGCAGACGAGGGGTGTCCCAAGAGACCCAGTACTTC. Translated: CASRRGVSQETQYF.

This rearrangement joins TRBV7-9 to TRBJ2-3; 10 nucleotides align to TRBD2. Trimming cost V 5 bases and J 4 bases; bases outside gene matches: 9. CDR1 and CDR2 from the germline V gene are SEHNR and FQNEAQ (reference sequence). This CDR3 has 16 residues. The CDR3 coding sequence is TGTGCCAGCAGCGAACAAGGGCTAGCGGGAGCAGATACGCAGTATTTT. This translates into CASSEQGLAGADTQYF. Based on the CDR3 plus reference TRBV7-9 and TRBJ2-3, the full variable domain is DTGVSQNPRHKITKRGQNVTFRCDPISEHNRLYWYRQTLGQGPEFLTYFQNEAQLEKSRLLSDRFSAERPKGSFSTLEIQRTEQGDSAMYLCASSEQGLAGADTQYFGPGTRLTVL.

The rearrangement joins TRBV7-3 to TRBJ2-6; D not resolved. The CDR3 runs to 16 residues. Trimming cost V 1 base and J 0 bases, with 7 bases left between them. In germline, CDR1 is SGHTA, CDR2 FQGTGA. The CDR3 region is CASSLRADSGANVLTF. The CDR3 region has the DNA TGTGCCAGCAGCTTAAGGGCAGACTCTGGGGCCAACGTCCTGACTTTC.

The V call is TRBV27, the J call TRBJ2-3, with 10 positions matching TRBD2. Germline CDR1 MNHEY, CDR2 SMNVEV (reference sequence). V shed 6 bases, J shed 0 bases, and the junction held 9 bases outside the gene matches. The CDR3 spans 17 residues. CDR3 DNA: TGTGCCAGCAGCCAAGCGGGACTAGCGTTAAGCACAGATACGCAGTATTTT. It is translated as CASSQAGLALSTDTQYF.

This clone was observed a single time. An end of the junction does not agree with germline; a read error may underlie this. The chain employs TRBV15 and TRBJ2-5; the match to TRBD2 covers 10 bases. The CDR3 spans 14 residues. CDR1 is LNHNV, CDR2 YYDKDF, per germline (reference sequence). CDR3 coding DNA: TGTGCCACCAGCAGAGATCTAGCGGGAGAGGCCCAGTACTTC. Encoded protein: CATSRDLAGEAQYF.

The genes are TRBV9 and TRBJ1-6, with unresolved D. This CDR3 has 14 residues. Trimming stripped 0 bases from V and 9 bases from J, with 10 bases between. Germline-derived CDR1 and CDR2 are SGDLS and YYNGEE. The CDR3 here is CASSVGHPPSPLHF. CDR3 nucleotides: TGTGCCAGCAGCGTAGGACATCCCCCTTCACCCCTCCACTTT.

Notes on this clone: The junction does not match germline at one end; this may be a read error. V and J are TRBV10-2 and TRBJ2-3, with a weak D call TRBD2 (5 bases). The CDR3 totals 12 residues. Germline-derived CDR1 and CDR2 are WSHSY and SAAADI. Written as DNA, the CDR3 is TGCGCCTGCAGCGGAACCACAGATACGCAGTATTTT. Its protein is CACSGTTDTQYF.

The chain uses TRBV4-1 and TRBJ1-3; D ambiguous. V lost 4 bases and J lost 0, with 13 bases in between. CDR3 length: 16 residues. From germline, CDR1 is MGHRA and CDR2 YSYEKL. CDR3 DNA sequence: TGCGCCAGCAGCCCCCGTGGCGTTCCCTCTGGAAACACCATATATTTT. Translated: CASSPRGVPSGNTIYF.

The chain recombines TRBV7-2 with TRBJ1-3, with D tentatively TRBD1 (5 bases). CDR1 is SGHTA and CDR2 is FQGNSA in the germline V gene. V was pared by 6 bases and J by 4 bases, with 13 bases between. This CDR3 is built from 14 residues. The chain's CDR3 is CASSLGGNGNTIYF. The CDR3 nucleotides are TGTGCCAGCAGTTTGGGGGGGAACGGAAACACCATATATTTT. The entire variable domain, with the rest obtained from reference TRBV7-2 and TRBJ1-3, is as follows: GAGVSQSPSNKVTEKGKDVELRCDPISGHTALYWYRQSLGQGLEFLIYFQGNSAPDKSGLPSDRFSAERTGGSVSTLTIQRTQQEDSAVYLCASSLGGNGNTIYFGEGSWLTVV.

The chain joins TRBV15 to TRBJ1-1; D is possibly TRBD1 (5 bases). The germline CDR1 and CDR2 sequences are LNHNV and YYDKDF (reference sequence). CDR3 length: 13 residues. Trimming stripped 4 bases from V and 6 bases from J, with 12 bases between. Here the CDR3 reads CATSTGARPEAFF. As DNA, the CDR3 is TGTGCCACCAGCACCGGGGCCAGGCCTGAAGCTTTCTTT.

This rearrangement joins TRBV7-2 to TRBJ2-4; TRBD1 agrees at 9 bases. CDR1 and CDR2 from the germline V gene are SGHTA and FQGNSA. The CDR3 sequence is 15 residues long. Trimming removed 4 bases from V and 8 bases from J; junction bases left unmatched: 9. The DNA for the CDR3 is TGTGCCAGCAGCTCAGCCCCGGGACAGGGAGACATTCAGTACTTC. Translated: CASSSAPGQGDIQYF.

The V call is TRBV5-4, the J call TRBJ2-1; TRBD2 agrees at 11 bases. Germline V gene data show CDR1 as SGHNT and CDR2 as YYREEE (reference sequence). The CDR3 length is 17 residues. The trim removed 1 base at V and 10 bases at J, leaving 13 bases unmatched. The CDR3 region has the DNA TGTGCCAGCAGCTTGAAAACCGGGACTAGCGGACGACAGGAGCAGTTCTTC. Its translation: CASSLKTGTSGRQEQFF.

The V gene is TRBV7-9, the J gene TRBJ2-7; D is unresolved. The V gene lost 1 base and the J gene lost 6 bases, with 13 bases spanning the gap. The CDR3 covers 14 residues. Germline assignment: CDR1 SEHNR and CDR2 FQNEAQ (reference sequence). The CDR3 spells CASSLVSSGGEQYF. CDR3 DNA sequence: TGTGCCAGCAGCTTAGTTTCCTCAGGTGGCGAGCAGTACTTC. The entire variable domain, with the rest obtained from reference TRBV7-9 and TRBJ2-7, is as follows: DTGVSQNPRHKITKRGQNVTFRCDPISEHNRLYWYRQTLGQGPEFLTYFQNEAQLEKSRLLSDRFSAERPKGSFSTLEIQRTEQGDSAMYLCASSLVSSGGEQYFGPGTRLTVT.